The sample holds a few counts of the clone carrying this TCR beta chain. Its antigen is unknown. This sample was taken from a study of blood T cells in healthy people across ages. Whole-study findings and limits: Per million T cells, TCR beta diversity dropped roughly linearly as age increased.

CDR3 length equals 17 residues. Germline V lookup: CDR1 ENHRY, CDR2 SYGVKD. Trimming took 7 bases from V and 4 from J; bases not matched to a gene: 16. Per sample, at least 6 micrograms of total RNA were extracted. It was with a sample-barcoded 5' primer and a J-beta primer mix that a second PCR of roughly 7 to 12 cycles was run. One entry per CDR3 protein, called by TCRdb with MiXCR from the 5' RACE reads. The sample includes about 1.5 million distinct CDR3 sequences, about 43% of them seen just once. Sequencing input: blood. The chain recombines TRBV10-3 with TRBJ1-2; 9 bases agree with TRBD1. The clonotype was recovered from a woman younger than 30 in good health. The CDR3 DNA follows: TGTGCCATCAAGAACCCTCTCGGGACAGGGTCCTCCTATGGCTACACCTTC. It is translated as CAIKNPLGTGSSYGYTF.